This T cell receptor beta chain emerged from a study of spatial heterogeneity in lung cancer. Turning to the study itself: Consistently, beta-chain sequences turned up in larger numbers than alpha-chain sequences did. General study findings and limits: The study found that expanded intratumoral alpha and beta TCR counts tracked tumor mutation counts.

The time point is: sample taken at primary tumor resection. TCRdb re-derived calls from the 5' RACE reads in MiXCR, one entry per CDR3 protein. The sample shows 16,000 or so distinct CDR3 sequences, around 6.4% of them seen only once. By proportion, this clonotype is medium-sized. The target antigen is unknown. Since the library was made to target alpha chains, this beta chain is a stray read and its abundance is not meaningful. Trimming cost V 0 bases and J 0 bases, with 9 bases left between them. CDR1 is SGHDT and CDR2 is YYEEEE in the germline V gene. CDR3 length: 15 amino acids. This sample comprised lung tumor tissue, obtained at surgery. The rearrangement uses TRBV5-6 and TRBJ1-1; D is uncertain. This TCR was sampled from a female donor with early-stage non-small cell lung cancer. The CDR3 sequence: CASSLGGRMNTEAFF. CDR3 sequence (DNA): TGTGCCAGCAGCTTGGGCGGACGGATGAACACTGAAGCTTTCTTT.